These T cell receptor beta chains were read from a single sample in a study of OX40 agonist ivuxolimab in advanced cancers. Measured with immunoSEQ multiplex PCR; TCRdb has only the in-frame clones, and not every one. The table lists tens of thousands of clones, over 90% of them singletons. Here the sequenced sample was CD4+ or CD8+ T cells sorted from blood, taken in a trial of the OX40 agonist ivuxolimab. The receptor source for this set is an adult with an advanced solid tumor such as melanoma, head and neck, liver or kidney cancer. The conserved cysteine and the conserved F or W are not part of the CDR3 here. The order of the fields is J gene, V gene, CDR3 protein.

>TRBJ2-3|TRBV7-6
ASSLGQGADTQY
>TRBJ1-1|TRBV27
ASSLSGAGGPTEAF
>TRBJ2-1|TRBV5-1
ASSLGTTEQF
>TRBJ1-1|TRBV19
ASSPKTGSTEAF
>TRBJ2-5|TRBV5-6
ASSLAGGRETQY
>TRBJ2-7|TRBV27
ASSLYGGDNSYEQY
>TRBJ2-3|TRBV6-5
ASSYAESTDTQY
>TRBJ1-1|TRBV15
ATSRGPQENTEAF
>TRBJ1-5|TRBV7-6
ASSAWVNQPQH
>TRBJ2-5|TRBV2
ASSEATGIQETQY
>TRBJ2-7|TRBV5-5
ASRATGDNSYEQY
>TRBJ1-3|TRBV18
ASSPGRGDGNTIY
>TRBJ2-3|TRBV29-1
SVGWLAGREADTQY
>TRBJ2-7|TRBV14
ASSQVEAISYEQY
>TRBJ2-1|TRBV27
ASRRGGNNEQF
>TRBJ2-7|TRBV7-9
ASSSGAVRMDRSYEQY
>TRBJ2-7|TRBV7-9
ASSHPRDRGFSYEQY